One sample yielded the 26 T cell receptor beta chains listed below, sequenced in a study of blood T cells in healthy people across ages. Through a sample-barcoded 5' primer and a J-beta primer mix, a second PCR was run for roughly 7 to 12 cycles. TCRdb called the 5' RACE reads again in MiXCR, with one record for every CDR3 protein. The sample records about 930,000 distinct CDR3 sequences, 29% being singletons. These sequences were also reported in another study, on T cells of mothers and their children.

The source material was blood. Source of these receptors: a woman aged 40 to 50 in good health.

Details on this clonotype: Here the CDR3 omits its conserved ending phenylalanine or tryptophan, so a read error is the likely source. The V gene is TRBV5-1, the J gene TRBJ2-1; D might be TRBD2 (6 bases). Germline CDR1 SGHRS, CDR2 YFSETQ. The CDR3 is 15 amino acids. V lost 0 bases and J 4 bases, leaving 11 bases between the germline ends. The CDR3 loop is CASSLESGGYNEQFV. For the CDR3, the DNA is TGCGCCAGCAGCTTGGAGTCTGGGGGGTACAATGAGCAGTTCGTC.

The V and J genes are TRBV12-3 or TRBV12-4 and TRBJ2-4; D possibly corresponds to TRBD2 (6 bases). The CDR3 is made up of 15 amino acids. V was shortened by 6 bases and J by 0 bases, with 12 bases between the two germline ends. CDR3 bases: TGTGCCAGCAGGCCGGGACTCTTAGCCAAAAACATTCAGTACTTC. Protein sequence: CASRPGLLAKNIQYF.

The sample holds a few counts of this clonotype. The chain employs TRBV30 and TRBJ1-6; no definite D call. The CDR3 spans 15 residues. Germline CDR1 GTSNPN, CDR2 SVGIG (reference sequence). V dropped 3 bases and J dropped 7 bases, with 16 bases sitting between them. CDR3 amino acids: CAWSRGGYSNSPLHF. CDR3 DNA: TGTGCCTGGAGCCGGGGAGGTTACTCGAATTCACCCCTCCACTTT. Full variable domain (outside the CDR3, taken from reference TRBV30 and TRBJ1-6): SQTIHQWPATLVQPVGSPLSLECTVEGTSNPNLYWYRQAAGRGLQLLFYSVGIGQISSEVPQNLSASRPQDRQFILSSKKLLLSDSGFYLCAWSRGGYSNSPLHFGNGTRLTVT.

This clonotype was detected only a few times. The chain recombines TRBV5-1 with TRBJ1-1; 9 bases match TRBD1. Germline CDR1 reads SGHRS; CDR2 reads YFSETQ. Germline trimming cut 5 bases from V and 1 base from J; bases unmatched to any gene: 9. This CDR3 is 16 amino acids long. The CDR3 DNA is TGCGCCAGCAGAAACAGGGACAGGGACGGGAACACTGAAGCTTTCTTT. Translated: CASRNRDRDGNTEAFF.

This clonotype was recorded many times. The V call is TRBV7-8, the J call TRBJ2-7; D is perhaps TRBD2 (5 bases). The CDR3 is 14 amino acids. V lost 1 base, J lost 6 bases, and 13 bases lay in between. From germline, CDR1 is SGHVS and CDR2 FQNEAQ. The CDR3 sequence is CASSLGELAVEQYF. DNA of the CDR3: TGTGCCAGCAGCTTAGGGGAGCTGGCGGTCGAGCAGTACTTC.

In its sample, this clonotype was seen a few times. This rearrangement joins TRBV20-1 to TRBJ2-3; a possible D gene is TRBD2 (6 bases). The CDR3 is 14 amino acids. Germline CDR1 is DFQATT and CDR2 is SNEGSKA (reference sequence). V dropped 0 bases and J dropped 5 bases, with 12 bases sitting between them. The CDR3 region is CSARDLTRRDTQYF. The CDR3 DNA sequence: TGCAGTGCTAGAGACCTGACTAGAAGAGATACGCAGTATTTT.

The genes are TRBV6-5 and TRBJ2-5; no clear D gene. Germline CDR1 MNHEY, CDR2 SVGAGI. The CDR3 spans 16 residues. Trimming removed 6 bases from V and 0 bases from J, with 17 bases in between. This CDR3 reads CASSKSTNLYQETQYF. The CDR3 bases are TGTGCCAGCAGCAAATCGACCAACTTGTACCAAGAGACCCAGTACTTC.

This clonotype was recorded at least ten times. This sequence joins TRBV20-1 and TRBJ2-7; D gene uncertain. Trimming shortened V by 5 bases and J by 4 bases, and 15 bases separated the two germline ends. In germline, CDR1 is DFQATT, CDR2 SNEGSKA (reference sequence). The CDR3 runs 13 residues. CDR3 nucleotide sequence: TGCAGTGCTTTGGCAGGCGTTCATTACGAGCAGTACTTC. It codes for CSALAGVHYEQYF.

This rearrangement joins TRBV9 to TRBJ1-2; D gene unclear. V lost 3 bases to trimming and J lost 4 bases, with 16 bases between them. This CDR3 is built from 15 residues. Germline lookup yields CDR1 SGDLS and CDR2 YYNGEE. Here the CDR3 DNA reads TGTGCCAGCAGCGCAACCAATAGGTCCGGCTATGGCTACACCTTC. As protein: CASSATNRSGYGYTF.

With regard to this clonotype: A read error is possible here, since a much larger clone lies one base away. The chain links TRBV4-2 to TRBJ2-5; TRBD2 agrees at 8 bases. J gave up 11 bases and V 2 bases, and 13 bases lay outside the gene matches. The germline CDR1 and CDR2 sequences are LGHNA and YNFKEQ. This CDR3 has 15 residues. The CDR3 sequence: CASSQTGGQPGEQYF. As DNA, the CDR3 is TGTGCCAGCAGCCAAACGGGGGGGCAGCCAGGTGAGCAGTACTTC.

In its sample, this clonotype was seen a few times. The J gene is TRBJ2-6, the V gene TRBV13, with a possible D match to TRBD1 (6 bases). This CDR3 region has 11 residues. The germline V gene has CDR1 PRHDT and CDR2 FYEKMQ (reference sequence). Trimming left V 5 bases short and J 15 bases short, with 11 bases between. In DNA, the CDR3 is TGTGCCAGCAGCCTGGGGGCCTCCCTGACTTTC. The encoded protein is CASSLGASLTF. Full variable domain (rest looked up from reference TRBV13 and TRBJ2-6): AAGVIQSPRHLIKEKRETATLKCYPIPRHDTVYWYQQGPGQDPQFLISFYEKMQSDKGSIPDRFSAQQFSDYHSELNMSSLELGDSALYFCASSLGASLTFGAGSRLTVL.

This clonotype has ten or more counts. The chain couples TRBV5-1 to TRBJ1-1; D is ambiguous. Germline assignment: CDR1 SGHRS and CDR2 YFSETQ. Trimming removed 7 bases at V and 1 base at J, with 11 bases between. This CDR3 has 13 amino acids. DNA for the CDR3: TGCGCCAGCTCCCCTGAGGGGAACACTGAAGCTTTCTTT. This gives the protein CASSPEGNTEAFF.

This rearrangement joins TRBV7-2 to TRBJ1-5, with 7 bases identical to TRBD1. V was pared by 3 bases and J by 4 bases, with 6 bases of the junction left unmatched. CDR3 length equals 15 residues. CDR1 and CDR2 from the germline V gene are SGHTA and FQGNSA. CDR3 protein: CASSLTGSANQPQHF. CDR3 sequence (DNA): TGTGCCAGCAGCTTGACAGGGTCGGCAAATCAGCCCCAGCATTTT.

This clonotype came up many times. The chain joins TRBV7-8 to TRBJ2-7, with 8 bases lining up with TRBD1. CDR3 length equals 14 residues. Germline V CDR1 and CDR2: SGHVS, FQNEAQ. V was pared by 5 bases and J by 2 bases, with 5 bases of the junction left unmatched. CDR3 region: CASSPTGEPYEQYF. The CDR3 region has the DNA TGTGCCAGCAGCCCGACAGGGGAACCCTACGAGCAGTACTTC.

This clonotype was seen only once. A read error may be the cause here, since a much bigger clone is one base away. The CDR3 sequence: CSVEDVPIRNYYNEQYF. The CDR3 nucleotides read TGCAGCGTTGAAGATGTCCCGATTAGAAACTACTACAATGAGCAGTACTTC. The chain employs TRBV29-1 and TRBJ2-1; D not resolved. TRBJ2-7 matches the DNA end more closely, so the J call is doubtful. Germline-derived CDR1 and CDR2 are SQVTM and ANQGSEA. The CDR3 runs 17 residues.

Worth noting for this clonotype: A read error may be the cause here, since a much bigger clone is one base away. The chain is built from TRBV6-2 or TRBV6-3 and TRBJ2-1, with 7 bases that match TRBD1. The CDR3 loop spans 17 amino acids. Losses at the gene ends were 4 bases for V and 0 bases for J; bases not matched to a gene: 9. Germline V gene data show CDR1 as MNHEY and CDR2 as SVGEGT. CDR3 region: CASSSSTGNHSYNEQFF. The CDR3 nucleotides read TGTGCCAGCAGTTCCTCGACAGGGAACCACTCCTACAATGAGCAGTTCTTC.

In its sample, this clonotype was seen a few times. The chain joins TRBV9 to TRBJ1-5; 8 positions agree with TRBD1. Germline assignment: CDR1 SGDLS and CDR2 YYNGEE. The CDR3 runs 17 residues. V gave up 4 bases and J gave up 0 bases; unmatched junction bases: 9. The CDR3 DNA follows: TGTGCCAGCAGCCCCGCGGGACAGGAATATAGCAATCAGCCCCAGCATTTT. Protein product: CASSPAGQEYSNQPQHF.

In its sample, this clonotype was seen a few times. CDR3 amino acids: CSARRHTSGTDTQYF. Here the CDR3 DNA reads TGCAGTGCTCGCAGGCATACTAGCGGCACAGATACGCAGTATTTT. The chain employs TRBV20-1 and TRBJ2-3; TRBD2 agrees at 7 bases. The CDR3 is made up of 15 amino acids. With V trimmed by 5 bases and J by 1 base, 9 bases remained unmatched. Germline loops: CDR1 DFQATT, CDR2 SNEGSKA (reference sequence).

The chain recombines TRBV6-6 with TRBJ1-1, with D perhaps TRBD1 (6 bases). This CDR3 contains 13 residues. CDR1 and CDR2 from the germline V gene are MNHNY and SVGAGI (reference sequence). V lost 10 bases, J lost 8 bases, and 20 bases lay in between. The CDR3 region has the DNA TGTGCCACCTGGGGGGGGCTAAATTCCGAAGCTTTCTTT. Translation gives CATWGGLNSEAFF.

Notes on this clonotype: Its ends do not fully match the called genes, so a read error is possible. This rearrangement joins TRBV7-8 to TRBJ2-6; 7 bases are a match to TRBD2. CDR3 length: 15 residues. Germline V gene data show CDR1 as SGHVS and CDR2 as FQNEAQ. The DNA of the CDR3 is TGTACCAGCAGCTTACTAGCGCACGGGGCCAACGTCCTGACTTTC. It specifies CTSSLLAHGANVLTF.

A note on this clonotype: A much larger clone sits a single nucleotide away, making a read error possible. The chain recombines TRBV10-3 with TRBJ1-4, with unresolved D. The germline gives CDR1 ENHRY, CDR2 SYGVKD. The CDR3 loop spans 13 amino acids. DNA of the CDR3: TGTGCCACCAGTGACTCGGCGGGGGAAAAACTGTTTTTT. Translation gives CATSDSAGEKLFF.

The chain joins TRBV11-2 to TRBJ2-1; 8 positions match TRBD2. Germline V gene lookup returns CDR1 SGHAT and CDR2 FQNNGV. J lost 0 bases, V lost 1 base, and 11 bases had no gene match. The CDR3 extends over 19 amino acids. CDR3: CASSLVPSGFPSSYNEQFF. The CDR3, as DNA: TGTGCCAGCAGCTTAGTCCCTAGCGGGTTCCCGAGCTCCTACAATGAGCAGTTCTTC.

This clonotype was counted only a few times. The V and J genes are TRBV6-1 and TRBJ2-4, with D uncertain. The CDR3 contains 12 residues. Germline V gives CDR1 MNHNS, CDR2 SASEGT. V lost 2 bases and J 15 bases, leaving 14 bases between the germline ends. This CDR3 is CASSESDLTRYF. The CDR3 nucleotides are TGTGCCAGCAGTGAATCTGACCTCACTCGGTACTTC.

The chain couples TRBV2 to TRBJ1-4; 8 bases map to TRBD1. The CDR3 covers 13 residues. The trim removed 4 bases at V and 8 bases at J, leaving 3 bases unmatched. Germline CDR1 SNHLY, CDR2 FYNNEI. CDR3 nucleotide sequence: TGTGCCAGCAGTGGGACAGGGATAGAAAAACTGTTTTTT. It yields the protein CASSGTGIEKLFF.

This clonotype was found once. The chain uses TRBV7-6 and TRBJ2-3; TRBD2 matches 9 bases. The CDR3 sequence is 19 residues long. Germline V CDR1 and CDR2: SGHVS, FNYEAQ. The ends lost 5 bases at V and 7 bases at J; junction bases unmatched: 22. CDR3 bases: TGTGCCAGCAGCCGCCCACCCAAGGAGTTAGCGGGAGTTTTACATACGCAGTATTTT. As protein: CASSRPPKELAGVLHTQYF.

This clonotype was observed a few times. The genes are TRBV3-1 and TRBJ1-2, with 9 bases identical to TRBD1. Germline V CDR1 and CDR2: LGHDT, YNNKEL (reference sequence). This CDR3 has 16 residues. Germline trimming cut 2 bases from V and 11 bases from J; bases unmatched to any gene: 15. The CDR3, as DNA: TGTGCCAGCAGCCAAAGACCGATCGGGACAGGGCCGGGATACACCTTC. It translates to CASSQRPIGTGPGYTF.